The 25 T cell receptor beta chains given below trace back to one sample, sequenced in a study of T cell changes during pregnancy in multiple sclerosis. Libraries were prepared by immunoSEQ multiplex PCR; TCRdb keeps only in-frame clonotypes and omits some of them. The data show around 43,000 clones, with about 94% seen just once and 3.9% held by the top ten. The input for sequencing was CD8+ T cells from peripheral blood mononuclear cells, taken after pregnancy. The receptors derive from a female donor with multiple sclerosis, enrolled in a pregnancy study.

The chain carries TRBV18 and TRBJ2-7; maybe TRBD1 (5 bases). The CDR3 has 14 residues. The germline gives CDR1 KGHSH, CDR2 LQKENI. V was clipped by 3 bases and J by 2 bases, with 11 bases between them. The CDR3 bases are TGTGCCAGCTCACCCCCTCAGGGCCCCTACGAGCAGTACTTC. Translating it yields CASSPPQGPYEQYF.

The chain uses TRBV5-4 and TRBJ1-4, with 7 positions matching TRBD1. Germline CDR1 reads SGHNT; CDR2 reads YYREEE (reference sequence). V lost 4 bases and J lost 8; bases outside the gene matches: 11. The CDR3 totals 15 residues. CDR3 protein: CASSGQEPPVEKLFF. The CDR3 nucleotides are TGTGCCAGCAGCGGACAGGAACCCCCGGTAGAAAAACTGTTTTTT.

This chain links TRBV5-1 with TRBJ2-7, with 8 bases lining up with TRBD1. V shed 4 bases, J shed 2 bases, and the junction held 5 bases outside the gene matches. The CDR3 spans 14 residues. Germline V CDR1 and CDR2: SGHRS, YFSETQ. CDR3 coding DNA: TGCGCCAGCAGCCTGGACAGGGCAGCCTACGAGCAGTACTTC. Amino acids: CASSLDRAAYEQYF. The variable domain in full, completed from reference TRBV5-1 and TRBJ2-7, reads KAGVTQTPRYLIKTRGQQVTLSCSPISGHRSVSWYQQTPGQGLQFLFEYFSETQRNKGNFPGRFSGRQFSNSRSEMNVSTLELGDSALYLCASSLDRAAYEQYFGPGTRLTVT.

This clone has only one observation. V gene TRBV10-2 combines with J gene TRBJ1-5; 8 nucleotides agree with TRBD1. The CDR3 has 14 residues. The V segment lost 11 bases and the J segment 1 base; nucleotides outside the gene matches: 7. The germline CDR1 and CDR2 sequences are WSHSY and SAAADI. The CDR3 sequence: CAGDRTPSNQPQHF. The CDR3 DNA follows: TGCGCCGGGGACAGGACCCCCAGCAATCAGCCCCAGCATTTT.

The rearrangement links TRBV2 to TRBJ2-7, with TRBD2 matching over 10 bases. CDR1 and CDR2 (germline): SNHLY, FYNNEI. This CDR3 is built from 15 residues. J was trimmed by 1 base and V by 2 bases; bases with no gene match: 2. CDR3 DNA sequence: TGTGCCAGCAGTGAATCTAGCGGGGGTTCCTACGAGCAGTACTTC. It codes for CASSESSGGSYEQYF.

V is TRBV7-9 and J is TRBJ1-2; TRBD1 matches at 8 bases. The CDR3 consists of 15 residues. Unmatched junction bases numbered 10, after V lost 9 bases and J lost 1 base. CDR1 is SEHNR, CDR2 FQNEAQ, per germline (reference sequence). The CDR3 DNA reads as TGTGCCAGTGGGCTGACAGGGGCGATTAACTATGGCTACACCTTC. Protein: CASGLTGAINYGYTF.

The CDR3: CASSRRDYNQPQHF. CDR3 in DNA: TGTGCCAGCAGCCGCAGGGACTACAATCAGCCCCAGCATTTT. The genes are TRBV7-8 and TRBJ1-5; D may be TRBD1 (5 bases). The CDR3 has 14 residues. V was clipped by 5 bases and J by 3 bases, with 11 bases between them. The germline V gene encodes CDR1 SGHVS and CDR2 FQNEAQ.

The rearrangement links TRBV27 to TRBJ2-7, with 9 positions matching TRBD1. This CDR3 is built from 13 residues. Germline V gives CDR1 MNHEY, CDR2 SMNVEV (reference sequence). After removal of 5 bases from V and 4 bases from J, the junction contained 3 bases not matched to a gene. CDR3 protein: CASSPGTGYEQYF. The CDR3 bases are TGTGCCAGCAGTCCCGGGACAGGGTACGAGCAGTACTTC.

The CDR3 DNA sequence: TGTGCCAGCAGCCAAGACAGGGGATTGAACACTGAAGCTTTCTTT. Translated, it gives CASSQDRGLNTEAFF. V is TRBV4-2 and J is TRBJ1-1; tentative D call: TRBD1 (6 bases). The CDR3 runs 15 residues. V lost 0 bases and J lost 0, with 8 bases in between. Germline V lookup: CDR1 LGHNA, CDR2 YNFKEQ.

CDR3 nucleotide sequence: TGTGCCAGCAGTCTTGGGACTAGCGGAGGCTACGAGCAGTACTTC. It yields the protein CASSLGTSGGYEQYF. The chain has TRBV27 and TRBJ2-7; 11 bases agree with TRBD2. The CDR3 contains 15 residues. Per the germline V gene, CDR1 is MNHEY and CDR2 is SMNVEV (reference sequence). V lost 5 bases and J lost 3; bases outside the gene matches: 6.

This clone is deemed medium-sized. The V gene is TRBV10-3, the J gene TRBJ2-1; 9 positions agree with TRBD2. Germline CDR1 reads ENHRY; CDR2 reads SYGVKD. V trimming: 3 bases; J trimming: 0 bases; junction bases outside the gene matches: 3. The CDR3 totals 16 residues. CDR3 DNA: TGTGCCATCAGTGAACTAGCGGGTCGCTCCTACAATGAGCAGTTCTTC. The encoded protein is CAISELAGRSYNEQFF.

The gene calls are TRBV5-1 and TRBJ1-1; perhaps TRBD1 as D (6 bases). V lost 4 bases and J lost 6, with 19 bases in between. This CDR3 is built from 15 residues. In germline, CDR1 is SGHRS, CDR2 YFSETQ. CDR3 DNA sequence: TGCGCCAGCAGCGACTCAGTTCTTGGGGGCGCTGAAGCTTTCTTT. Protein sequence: CASSDSVLGGAEAFF.

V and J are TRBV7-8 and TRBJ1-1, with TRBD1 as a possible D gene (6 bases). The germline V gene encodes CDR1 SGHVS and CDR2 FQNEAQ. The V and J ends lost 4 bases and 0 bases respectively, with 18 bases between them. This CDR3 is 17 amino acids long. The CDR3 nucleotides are TGTGCCAGCAGCTACCCGTCGGCAGGACAGTTGAACACTGAAGCTTTCTTT. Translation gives CASSYPSAGQLNTEAFF.

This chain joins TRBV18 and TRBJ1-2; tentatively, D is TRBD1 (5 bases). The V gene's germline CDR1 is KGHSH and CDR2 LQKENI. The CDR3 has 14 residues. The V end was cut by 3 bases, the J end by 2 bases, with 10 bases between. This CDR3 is CASSPETGNYGYTF. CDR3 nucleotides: TGTGCCAGCTCACCGGAAACAGGAAACTATGGCTACACCTTC.

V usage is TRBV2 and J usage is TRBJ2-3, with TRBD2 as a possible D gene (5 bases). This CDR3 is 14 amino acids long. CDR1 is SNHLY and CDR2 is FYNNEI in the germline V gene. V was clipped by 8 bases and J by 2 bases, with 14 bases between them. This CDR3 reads CASWYSGSTDTQYF. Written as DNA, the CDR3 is TGTGCCAGCTGGTACAGCGGATCCACAGATACGCAGTATTTT.

The CDR3 sequence: CASSFAGQGDEQYF. The CDR3 nucleotides read TGTGCCAGCAGTTTCGCGGGACAGGGTGACGAGCAGTACTTC. V is TRBV28 and J is TRBJ2-7; 9 bases map to TRBD1. This CDR3 is 14 amino acids long. Germline V gives CDR1 MDHEN, CDR2 SYDVKM. V trimming: 3 bases; J trimming: 5 bases; junction bases outside the gene matches: 5.

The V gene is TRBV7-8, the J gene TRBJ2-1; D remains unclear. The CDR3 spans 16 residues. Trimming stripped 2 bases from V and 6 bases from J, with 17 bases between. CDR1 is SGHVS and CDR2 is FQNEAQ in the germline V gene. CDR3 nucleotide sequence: TGTGCCAGCAGCTTAAACCTCATTGTTGGAGCCAATGAGCAGTTCTTC. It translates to CASSLNLIVGANEQFF.

Here the CDR3 reads CASSQAPRGDYNEQFF. The CDR3 DNA sequence: TGCGCCAGCAGCCAAGCGCCCCGGGGGGATTACAATGAGCAGTTCTTC. The J gene is TRBJ2-1, the V gene TRBV4-3, with 7 bases identical to TRBD2. The germline V gene encodes CDR1 LGHNA and CDR2 YSLEER. The CDR3 consists of 16 residues. V lost 1 base to trimming and J lost 4 bases; unmatched junction nucleotides: 7.

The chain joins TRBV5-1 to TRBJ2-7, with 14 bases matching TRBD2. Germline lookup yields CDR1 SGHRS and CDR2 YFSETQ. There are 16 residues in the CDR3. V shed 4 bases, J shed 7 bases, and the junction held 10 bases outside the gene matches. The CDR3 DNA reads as TGCGCCAGCAGCCAAACTCCGGGACTAGCGGGAGTTGAGCAGTACTTC. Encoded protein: CASSQTPGLAGVEQYF.

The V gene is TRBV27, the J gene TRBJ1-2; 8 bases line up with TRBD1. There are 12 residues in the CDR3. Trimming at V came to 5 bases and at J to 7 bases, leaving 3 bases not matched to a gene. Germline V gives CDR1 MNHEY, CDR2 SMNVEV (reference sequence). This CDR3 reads CASSGQGGGYTF. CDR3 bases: TGTGCCAGCAGTGGACAGGGTGGTGGCTACACCTTC.

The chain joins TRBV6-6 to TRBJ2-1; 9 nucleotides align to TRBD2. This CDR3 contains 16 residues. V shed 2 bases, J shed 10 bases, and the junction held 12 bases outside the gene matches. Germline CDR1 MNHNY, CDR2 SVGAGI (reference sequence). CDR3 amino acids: CASSYVGAGGPGEQFF. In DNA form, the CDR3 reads TGTGCCAGCAGTTACGTGGGGGCGGGAGGGCCAGGGGAGCAGTTCTTC.

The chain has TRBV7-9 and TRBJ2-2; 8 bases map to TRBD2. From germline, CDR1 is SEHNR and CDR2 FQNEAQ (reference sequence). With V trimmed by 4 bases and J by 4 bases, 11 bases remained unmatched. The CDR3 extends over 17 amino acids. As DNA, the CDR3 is TGTGCCAGCAGCTCTCCCTTAGCGGGATCAGGCACCGGGGAGCTGTTTTTT. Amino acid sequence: CASSSPLAGSGTGELFF.

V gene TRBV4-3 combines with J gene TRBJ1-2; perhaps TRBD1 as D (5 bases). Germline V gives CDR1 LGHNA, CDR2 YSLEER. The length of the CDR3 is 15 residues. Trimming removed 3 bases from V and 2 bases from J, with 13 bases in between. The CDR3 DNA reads TGCGCCAGCAGCCAGGTTAAGACAGCGAACTATGGCTACACCTTC. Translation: CASSQVKTANYGYTF.

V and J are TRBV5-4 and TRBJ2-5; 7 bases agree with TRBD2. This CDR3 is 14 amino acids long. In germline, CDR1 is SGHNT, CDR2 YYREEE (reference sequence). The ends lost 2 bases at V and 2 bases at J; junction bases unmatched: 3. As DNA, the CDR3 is TGTGCCAGCAGCTTTAAGGGAGGGCAAGAGACCCAGTACTTC. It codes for CASSFKGGQETQYF. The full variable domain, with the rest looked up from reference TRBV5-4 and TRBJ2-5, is ETGVTQSPTHLIKTRGQQVTLRCSSQSGHNTVSWYQQALGQGPQFIFQYYREEENGRGNFPPRFSGLQFPNYSSELNVNALELDDSALYLCASSFKGGQETQYFGPGTRLLVL.

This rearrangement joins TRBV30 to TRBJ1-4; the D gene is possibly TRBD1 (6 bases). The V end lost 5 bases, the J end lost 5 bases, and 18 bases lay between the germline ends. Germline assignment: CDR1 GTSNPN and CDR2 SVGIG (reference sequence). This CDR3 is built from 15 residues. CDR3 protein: CAWGLKQGRNEKLFF. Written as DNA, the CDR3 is TGTGCCTGGGGCTTAAAACAGGGCCGGAATGAAAAACTGTTTTTT.